This T cell receptor (beta chain) derives from a study of graft-versus-host responses after intestinal transplantation. The overall study: All recipients got anti-thymocyte globulin induction, then tacrolimus and steroids for 3 to 4 years.

The method was immunoSEQ multiplex PCR; TCRdb's version includes in-frame clones alone and lacks a portion of them. The table records 20,000 to 25,000 clones, approximately 46% of them present only once. Study-wide findings and caveats: Graft-donor T cell macrochimerism in patients accompanied high graft-versus-host to host-versus-graft clonal ratios in allografts.

Germline trimming cut 2 bases from V and 8 bases from J; bases unmatched to any gene: 10. The CDR3 sequence is 15 residues long. CDR1 SGHAT and CDR2 FQNNGV come from the germline V gene. Responders that carried the CFSE label, about 200,000 of them, were plated with about 200,000 irradiated, violet-dye-labeled stimulator cells. After the reaction, proliferating CFSE-low CD3+CD4+ and CD3+CD8+ responders were sorted. The sequencing here drew on alloreactive CD4+ T cells from a mixed lymphocyte reaction culture, taken before intestinal transplant. Subset specified: CFSE-low proliferating T cells sorted from roughly 6-day pre-transplant mixed lymphocyte reaction (GvH or HvG direction). The chain combines TRBV11-2 with TRBJ1-2, with TRBD1 identical over 8 bases. This clonotype was sampled from a human patient who received an intestinal transplant. The CDR3 spells CASSLFQGAAGGYTF. DNA of the CDR3: TGTGCCAGCAGCTTATTTCAGGGGGCGGCGGGGGGCTACACCTTC.